These 15 T cell receptor beta chains came from one sample sequenced in a study of blood T cells in healthy people across ages. The use of a sample-barcoded 5' primer and a J-beta primer mix characterized a second PCR of roughly 6 to 11 cycles. TCRdb re-called the 5' RACE reads with MiXCR, one entry per CDR3 protein. The sample has 870,000 or so distinct CDR3 sequences, 29% seen once. The sequencing input was blood. These receptors were collected from a woman aged 80 or over in good health.

This clonotype came up many times. V gene TRBV6-1 combines with J gene TRBJ2-4; D not certain. The CDR3 sequence is 15 residues long. Per the germline V gene, CDR1 is MNHNS and CDR2 is SASEGT. V dropped 1 base and J dropped 0 bases, with 7 bases sitting between them. CDR3 protein: CASSEEFIAKNIQYF. CDR3 bases: TGTGCCAGCAGTGAAGAATTCATAGCCAAAAACATTCAGTACTTC.

In this sample, this clonotype turned up many times. The CDR3 here is CASSPTGTQADTQYF. Written as DNA, the CDR3 is TGCGCCAGCAGCCCTACCGGGACACAGGCGGATACGCAGTATTTT. The chain carries TRBV5-1 and TRBJ2-3; TRBD1 might be the D (6 bases). The CDR3 has 15 residues. CDR1 is SGHRS, CDR2 YFSETQ, per germline. Trimming pared 4 bases from V and 6 bases from J, leaving 18 bases between.

The chain is built from TRBV9 and TRBJ1-5; 7 bases are shared with TRBD1. CDR3 length: 16 amino acids. Germline V lookup: CDR1 SGDLS, CDR2 YYNGEE. V lost 5 bases and J lost 1; bases outside the gene matches: 9. CDR3 region: CASSEPHRGSNQPQHF. CDR3 DNA sequence: TGTGCCAGCAGTGAACCGCACAGGGGAAGCAATCAGCCCCAGCATTTT.

In its sample, this clonotype was seen a few times. The chain couples TRBV11-2 to TRBJ2-5, with D perhaps matching TRBD2 (5 bases). The CDR3 extends over 12 amino acids. The V gene's germline CDR1 is SGHAT and CDR2 FQNNGV. Trimming cost V 1 base and J 11 bases, with 11 bases left between them. The CDR3 here is CASSLAGLWQYF. In DNA, the CDR3 is TGTGCCAGCAGCTTAGCGGGGTTGTGGCAGTACTTC.

This clonotype was counted a few times. The chain links TRBV24-1 to TRBJ1-2, with TRBD1 matching 7 bases. Germline CDR1 reads KGHDR; CDR2 reads SFDVKD. J was trimmed by 3 bases and V by 9 bases; bases with no gene match: 12. This CDR3 region has 15 residues. The CDR3 DNA sequence: TGTGCCACCGGCCCAGGGGGGGGCGCGGACTATGGCTACACCTTC. Its protein is CATGPGGGADYGYTF.

This clonotype was counted between two and nine times. This sequence may be a read error, since a much larger clone differs from it by one base. The CDR3 is CSVEQAPTRQYF. Here the CDR3 DNA reads TGCAGCGTCGAACAGGCCCCAACTCGGCAGTACTTC. The rearrangement links TRBV29-1 to TRBJ2-5; D possibly corresponds to TRBD1 (5 bases). Germline loops: CDR1 SQVTM, CDR2 ANQGSEA. Between the trimmed V and J ends, which lost 6 bases and 11 bases, there was a span of 19 bases. This CDR3 spans 12 amino acids.

This chain uses TRBV6-6 with TRBJ2-6; perhaps TRBD1 as D (6 bases). CDR3 length: 16 amino acids. V was trimmed by 5 bases and J by 0 bases, leaving 11 bases between them. The germline V gene has CDR1 MNHNY and CDR2 SVGAGI (reference sequence). CDR3 loop: CASSTTGISGANVLTF. Written as DNA, the CDR3 is TGTGCCAGCAGTACTACAGGGATCTCTGGGGCCAACGTCCTGACTTTC.

The rearrangement joins TRBV30 to TRBJ2-3, with a weak D call TRBD1 (5 bases). This CDR3 region has 15 residues. Trimming stripped 0 bases from V and 0 bases from J, with 10 bases between. Germline V gene data show CDR1 as GTSNPN and CDR2 as SVGIG (reference sequence). The CDR3 spells CAWSVQGHSTDTQYF. The CDR3 region has the DNA TGTGCCTGGAGTGTGCAGGGCCATAGCACAGATACGCAGTATTTT.

Ten or more counts support this clonotype. The chain is built from TRBV24-1 and TRBJ2-3, with a possible D match to TRBD1 (5 bases). Germline V CDR1 and CDR2: KGHDR, SFDVKD. CDR3 size: 16 residues. Trimming cost V 4 bases and J 0 bases, with 13 bases left between them. CDR3 amino acids: CATSDPGQSSTDTQYF. The CDR3, as DNA: TGTGCCACCAGTGACCCCGGACAATCTAGCACAGATACGCAGTATTTT.

The V gene is TRBV20-1, the J gene TRBJ1-4, with D perhaps matching TRBD1 (5 bases). The CDR3 spans 14 residues. Germline V CDR1 and CDR2: DFQATT, SNEGSKA (reference sequence). Trimming stripped 5 bases from V and 2 bases from J, with 12 bases between. As DNA, the CDR3 is TGCAGTGCTTTCGCAGGGACGACTAATGAAAAACTGTTTTTT. This translates into CSAFAGTTNEKLFF.

This clonotype was seen repeatedly, ten times or more. The J gene is TRBJ2-1, the V gene TRBV9; D unclear. From germline, CDR1 is SGDLS and CDR2 YYNGEE. V was cut by 1 base and J by 2 bases, with 10 bases left in between. This CDR3 spans 15 amino acids. CDR3 region: CASSVTGTPYNEQFF. The CDR3 DNA is TGTGCCAGCAGCGTAACGGGCACCCCCTACAATGAGCAGTTCTTC.

The sample holds a few counts of this clonotype. This CDR3 is CASSVGTGKWSEKLFF. The DNA for the CDR3 is TGTGCCAGTAGTGTCGGGACAGGGAAATGGAGTGAAAAACTGTTTTTT. This chain joins TRBV19 and TRBJ1-4; TRBD1 aligns across 9 bases. Germline assignment: CDR1 LNHDA and CDR2 SQIVND (reference sequence). The CDR3 contains 16 residues. The V segment lost 5 bases and the J segment 7 bases; nucleotides outside the gene matches: 11.

This clonotype came up a few times. The gene calls are TRBV3-1 and TRBJ2-3; 9 positions match TRBD2. Germline values: CDR1 LGHDT, CDR2 YNNKEL (reference sequence). This CDR3 contains 17 residues. V shed 4 bases, J shed 3 bases, and the junction held 11 bases outside the gene matches. The CDR3 loop reads CASSPRRRGGRTDTQYF. The CDR3 DNA follows: TGTGCCAGCAGCCCTAGGAGGCGGGGGGGCCGAACAGATACGCAGTATTTT.

The table lists this clonotype with a few counts. A much bigger clone sits one base away, suggesting this may be a read error. The chain has TRBV20-1 and TRBJ2-1; 8 bases agree with TRBD1. The V gene end was trimmed by 6 bases and the J gene end by 8 bases; junction bases not matched to a gene: 9. Germline V gene data show CDR1 as DFQATT and CDR2 as SNEGSKA (reference sequence). This CDR3 is 13 amino acids long. CDR3 in amino acids: CSANGQGTDEQFF. CDR3 sequence (DNA): TGCAGTGCAAACGGACAGGGTACGGATGAGCAGTTCTTC.

This clonotype was observed many times. This chain links TRBV6-2 or TRBV6-3 with TRBJ1-2; 7 nucleotides agree with TRBD1. This CDR3 is built from 13 residues. Looked up from germline, CDR1 is MNHEY and CDR2 is SVGEGT. The J segment lost 8 bases and the V segment lost 6 bases, leaving 9 bases of the junction unmatched. The CDR3 bases are TGTGCCAGCAGACCCGGGACAGAGAGGGGCTACACCTTC. Translating gives CASRPGTERGYTF.